The T cell receptor (beta chain) described here comes from a study of cytomegalovirus exposure and HLA in healthy donors (dated by TCRdb to the late 2010s). A note on the overall study: In an earlier analysis of under 750 of the donors, around 300 Gb of sequence data and just under 120 million unique TCR beta sequences from some 170 million T cells were reported. Roughly 300 gigabases of sequencing data and roughly 81 million unique TCR sequences made up an early release that covered fewer than 650 HLA-typed donors. Of the approximately 400 genotyped donors, 65% to 90% fell in the genetic ancestry cluster associated with self-reported Caucasian donors. The study was designed to test whether signatures of past pathogen exposure could be identified by cataloging public T cell receptors. The T cell repertoires of around 730 subjects were profiled by immunosequencing and related to cytomegalovirus serostatus. Along with the roughly 670-subject first cohort, a separate validation cohort of 120 different subjects was used. To predict cytomegalovirus infection status, the study brought together high-throughput TCR immunosequencing, statistical association of individual TCRs with disease status, and machine learning. A later analysis re-examined previously published TCR beta repertoires from 500 to 700 donors and added high-resolution HLA genotyping to investigate patterns of TCR occurrence. The later analysis used no new phenotypic data to find candidate immune exposures, relying instead on TCR beta sequences and their occurrence across donors. An earlier analysis of some 500 of the donors applied high-throughput TCR beta sequencing to assess whether each TCR beta V gene segment acted as functional or pseudogenic. Donor age, sex, ethnicity and CMV serostatus were compiled alongside the repertoire data. In a later genetic analysis, genome-wide SNP genotypes for about three fifths of the roughly 670 donors were used, and that subset was treated as a discovery cohort. All discovery cohort repertoires had been generated using a single sequencing platform. HLA typing covered class I and class II loci at four-digit resolution. Typing coverage differed by locus: A, B, C, DRB1 and DQB1 were typed in about 620-640 donors, DQA1 in about 560, DPA1 in 600 to 610, and DPB1 in 400 to 490. Four to six DR-DQ haplotypes were handled as single units for association and clustering, since linkage in the cohort was strong. Among some 400 genotyped donors of the cohort, an average of 235,054 unique TCR beta nucleotide sequences were sequenced per donor, roughly a sixth of them non-productive.

Points on this clone: Its antigen has not been determined. The input lacks base qualities; no much larger clone sits a single base away.

In total, approximately 700 healthy bone marrow donors made up the cohort. Cohort members were all nominally healthy when sampled, although unrecorded immune exposures were likely present. The donor was CMV seropositive and belonged to the group of about 290 seropositive cohort members. A peripheral blood sample was collected from each donor, and TCR beta sequencing was performed on peripheral blood mononuclear cells. Genomic DNA extraction from the blood cell samples was performed with the Qiagen DNeasy Blood Extraction Kit. Receptor amplification or capture employed the immunoSEQ multiplex PCR assay. The multiplex PCR relied on a mix of 60 forward primers for TCR Vbeta segments and 13 reverse primers for TCR Jbeta segments. The CDR3 region of rearranged TCR beta genes was amplified from genomic DNA by a multiplex PCR assay. Amplified TCR beta libraries were sequenced as 87-base-pair reads on the Illumina HiSeq System. Regarding the original processing steps: Across the 600 to 700 repertoires, a later analysis counted 80 million or so unique TCR beta chains, approximately 12 million of which were shared by at least two donors. Raw reads were error-corrected and collapsed into unique sequences by a nearest-neighbor algorithm in which closely related sequences were merged to remove PCR and sequencing errors. V, D and J gene segments were assigned by aligning CDR3 sequences to IMGT reference sequences. For a sequence to be retained, a match of at least six nucleotides was required to both a V gene segment and a J gene segment. A rearrangement was called productive if the CDR3 had no stop codons and remained in frame with V and J, and every other rearrangement was called non-productive. CDR3 was defined by IMGT convention, running from the second conserved V-encoded cysteine to the conserved J-encoded phenylalanine. The earlier analysis of around 640 of the donors excluded sequences that lacked an unambiguous match to a single V gene segment. An earlier analysis of about 590 of the donors classified V segments as functional when productive rearrangements were above 56.7% and as segregating when the standard deviation between donors was above 5%. To diagnose cytomegalovirus status from the catalog of TCR beta chain sequences, a statistical classification framework was built. V and J gene assignment, in a later analysis, came from comparing TCR nucleotide sequences with IMGT/GENE-DB human TR gene sequences. The TCRdist pipeline was used in a later analysis to assign CDR3 sequences and most-parsimonious VDJ recombination scenarios. In a later analysis, every TCR beta chain was defined by the combination of its CDR3 amino acid sequence and its V-gene family, and reads without a unique V-gene family were dropped. To address suspected cross-contamination and a sequencing artifact, a later analysis removed 450 to 700 highly shared, low-generation-probability nucleotide sequences. For each public chain, a later analysis derived a clonal expansion index from normalized ranks of inferred template counts within each repertoire. In a later analysis, generation probabilities were computed with a VDJ recombination model fitted to out-of-frame rearrangements, and the resulting probabilities were checked against IGoR. In a later analysis, hypergeometric tests were used to score TCR-TCR, TCR-HLA and TCR-CMV co-occurrence, with a repertoire-size bias correction applied to TCR pairs. A later analysis estimated false discovery rates by permuting HLA or CMV assignments 20 times. In a later analysis, co-occurring TCRs were grouped using DBSCAN, with TCRdist sequence similarity added in when clustering inside HLA-allele-positive subsets. Co-occurrence clustering excluded repertoires with fewer than 30,000 or more than 120,000 public chains, plus five with anomalous nucleotide sharing. TCRdb carries this immuneACCESS record with in-frame sequences only. Its versions omit some clonotypes, under half of them owing to an unresolved V gene in the studies checked, with the rest unexplained. V and J calls and clone size come straight from that table; D and trimming were deduced from the DNA. Across this sample there are roughly 190,000 clones, with roughly 82% seen only once. Around 3% of the sample is held by the ten biggest clonotypes.

Germline trimming amounts to 3 bases on V and 4 bases on J, with 8 as the count of junction bases outside the gene matches. The CDR3 starts with the cysteine, ends with the phenylalanine, and has 15 residues. CDR3 DNA is the only sequence kept; it has 45 bases, read in frame from the first base. The germline V gene yields MDHEN for CDR1 and SYDVKM for CDR2. What the study reported, not specific to this receptor: In the study, approximately 150 TCR beta chains were listed as associated with cytomegalovirus. In a later analysis, the rate of TCR association differed among HLA loci, with DRB1 alleles having the most associated TCRs and HLA-C alleles having the fewest. Because some donors lacked HLA typing at each locus, the association tests relied only on the typed subset. In a later genetic analysis, a missense DCLRE1C variant was associated with V-gene and J-gene trimming of TCR beta chains, and the association was replicated in an independent cohort. According to a later genetic analysis, donors in an Asian-associated ancestry cluster had fewer N-insertions in productive TCRs than the approximately 670-donor mean. For the cohort, immune exposure information was limited to CMV serostatus. Linkage disequilibrium might explain the correlated functional status among segregating V segments, but an unknown experimental factor could not be ruled out. According to a later analysis, most CMV-associated TCR beta chains appeared to be HLA-restricted, and the HLA associations seemed to be driven largely by CMV exposure. In this cohort, only TCR beta chains were sequenced, and detectable features were limited by the absence of alpha or paired-chain data. Presence/absence analyses assumed roughly uniform sequencing depth across donors, an assumption that may not hold. The earlier analysis of around 600 of the donors excluded seventeen rarely observed V segments, including chromosome 9 orphons, because counts were too low. It was suggested by the authors that the approach could potentially be generalized to other disease states and immunological phenotypes. A cluster of highly shared sequence variants was judged likely to be a technical artifact of the sequencing pipeline. At a false discovery rate of 0.05, a later analysis linked around 15,000 TCR beta sequences to specific HLA alleles. In vitro tests confirmed that a few of the cytomegalovirus-associated TCR beta chains recognize cytomegalovirus antigens. Some IMGT-functional V segments, including TRBV6-2 and TRBV6-3, could not be distinguished by the 87-base-pair reads and were therefore excluded. The classifier was reported to diagnose cytomegalovirus status with high specificity and sensitivity in both the original and validation cohorts. In an earlier analysis of 587 of the donors, most TCR beta V segments appeared in productive rearrangements about 87% or about 30% of the time, broadly matching IMGT annotations. A further reported finding was that TCR beta sequences accurately predicted the HLA-A and HLA-B alleles for most subjects in the first cohort. Compared with equally common non-associated chains, HLA-associated TCR beta chains in a later analysis were more clonally expanded and had lower generation probabilities. Most TCR sequences were seen in very few donors, while some public TCRs were found in many individuals. A later analysis reported that several top co-occurrence clusters appeared linked to parvovirus B19, influenza, CMV and Epstein-Barr virus. Assigning TCR associations to individual alleles was difficult when HLA alleles, especially DR and DQ, strongly co-occurred.

The TCR sequence derives from a woman aged 45 to 65 in good health and CMV-seropositive. The V and J segments used are TRBV28 and TRBJ2-5; the junction holds 7 bases that match TRBD2. Source material: PBMCs. The CDR3 loop reads CASSFRQGGRETQYF. The base sequence is TGTGCCAGCAGTTTTCGGCAGGGAGGGCGAGAGACCCAGTACTTC.